Listed below are T cell receptor beta chains from one sample, sequenced in a study of blood T cell repertoires in COVID-19. Data came from immunoSEQ multiplex PCR; TCRdb stores just in-frame clones and leaves some out. Among around 180,000 clones listed, about 81% were seen once. Sample: peripheral blood. The receptors stem from a woman aged 80 or over with COVID-19, enrolled during active disease. The CDR3 runs from the conserved cysteine through the conserved F or W.

V,J,CDR3
TRBV5-1,TRBJ2-2,CASSWTGGAPGELFF
TRBV6-1,TRBJ2-7,CASSDGDRVTEYEQYF
TRBV5-1,TRBJ2-7,CASSVTPTYEQYF
TRBV7-9,TRBJ2-1,CASLAGDPGDEQFF
TRBV29-1,TRBJ1-1,CSGRDRNTEAFF
TRBV5-6,TRBJ2-7,CASSRQGAPPYEQYF
TRBV6-5,TRBJ2-3,CASSSLAGVTDTQYF
TRBV29-1,TRBJ1-2,CSASQGAYGYTF
TRBV13,TRBJ2-7,CASSPTQGADPYEQYF
TRBV21-1,TRBJ2-3,CASRPGQRTDTQYF
TRBV5-1,TRBJ1-4,CASSYGDRSNEKLFF
TRBV12-3/TRBV12-4,TRBJ2-2,CASRLVGELFF
TRBV18,TRBJ1-5,CASSPARGLDQPQHF
TRBV30,TRBJ1-1,CAWSRRGDTEAFF
TRBV6-6,TRBJ2-3,CASSLQGRGPDTQYF
TRBV12-3/TRBV12-4,TRBJ1-1,CASSATGFDAFF
TRBV6-5,TRBJ2-1,CASSYGGNSYNEQFF
TRBV7-8,TRBJ1-1,CASRPDRNTEAFF
TRBV28,TRBJ2-7,CASSQGQESYEQYF
TRBV27,TRBJ2-1,CASSLGRSYVGEQFF
TRBV4-3,TRBJ1-2,CASSQDRGTGTLSGYTF
TRBV28,TRBJ1-1,CASSGGGHEAFF
TRBV13,TRBJ1-2,CASSLQGALDGYTF
TRBV7-9,TRBJ2-3,CASSSERYWGGAGDTQYF
TRBV4-3,TRBJ2-2,CASSQDGLAGVDTGELFF
TRBV2,TRBJ2-3,CASSTGLADTDTQYF
TRBV11-2,TRBJ1-3,CASSPGQGSVRVDTIYF
TRBV6-1,TRBJ2-5,CASSEALRVTQYF
TRBV5-6,TRBJ1-4,CASSSGTGGEKLFF
TRBV5-4,TRBJ2-6,CASSLGLAVFAGANVLTF
TRBV30,TRBJ1-6,CAWSVSGGGQIPFLSSYNSPLHF
TRBV2,TRBJ2-3,CALVGSTRTDTQYF
TRBV6-5,TRBJ1-1,CASSPTGRREAFF
TRBV5-1,TRBJ2-2,CASSPTGTFGTGELFF
TRBV5-1,TRBJ2-3,CASSVLTGDSTDTQYF
TRBV2,TRBJ2-1,CASSVRGTANEQFF
TRBV5-1,TRBJ2-7,CASSLGHSTYEQYF
TRBV7-2,TRBJ2-2,CASSLRLASGELFF
TRBV5-6,TRBJ1-3,CASSAGGAGNTIYF
TRBV19,TRBJ1-2,CASSWTANYGYTF
TRBV7-3,TRBJ2-3,CASSRQGTDTQYF
TRBV6-1,TRBJ1-1,CASSDAGGDTEAFF
TRBV24-1,TRBJ1-1,CATSDLAGTGSSTEAFF
TRBV19,TRBJ1-4,CASSILGGATNEKLFF
TRBV18,TRBJ2-1,CASSPPWTSGYNEQFF
TRBV29-1,TRBJ1-1,CSVEDHGGTEAFF